The sequence of this T cell receptor (beta chain) was determined in a study of blood T cell repertoires in COVID-19. Study as a whole: The cDNA or gDNA used as material had been derived from T cells, B-cell-depleted T cells, or PBMCs.

As processed by the authors: Amplified reference gene primers provided the basis for estimating nucleated cell counts. Repertoires were generated with immunoSEQ multiplex PCR, while TCRdb's copy carries only in-frame clones and drops some. V and J calls and clone size come straight from that table; D and trimming were deduced from the DNA. This sample has 210,000 or so clones, with 85% to 90% found just once. CDR1 is MGHRA and CDR2 is YSYEKL in the germline V gene. V lost 7 bases, J lost 8 bases, and 6 bases stayed unmatched. The CDR3 loop spans 13 amino acids. The chain employs TRBV4-1 and TRBJ2-3; 10 bases are shared with TRBD2. Material: peripheral blood. The receptor was derived from a woman in her forties or fifties with acute or convalescent COVID-19. CDR3 residues: CASKSGGAPTQYF. CDR3 bases: TGCGCCAGCAAAAGCGGGGGGGCCCCTACGCAGTATTTT.